This entry is about one T cell receptor beta chain. 60 Vbeta and 13 Jbeta primers were used in PCR. The data were produced by immunoSEQ multiplex PCR, yet TCRdb's version contains in-frame clones alone and is incomplete. This sample has under 200,000 clones, with 80% found just once. The data stem from a study of cytomegalovirus exposure and HLA in healthy donors. This CDR3 spans 15 amino acids. V shed 0 bases, J shed 4 bases, and the junction held 4 bases outside the gene matches. Germline V gene sequence: CDR1 GTSNPN, CDR2 SVGIG (reference sequence). The chain uses TRBV30 and TRBJ2-1; TRBD1 matches at 9 bases. Sequenced material: PBMCs. This clonotype originated in a man aged 30 to 45 in good health and CMV-seronegative. This CDR3 reads CAWSVLQGAYNEQFF. The DNA of the CDR3 is TGTGCCTGGAGTGTACTACAGGGGGCTTACAATGAGCAGTTCTTC. The variable domain in full, completed from reference TRBV30 and TRBJ2-1, reads SQTIHQWPATLVQPVGSPLSLECTVEGTSNPNLYWYRQAAGRGLQLLFYSVGIGQISSEVPQNLSASRPQDRQFILSSKKLLLSDSGFYLCAWSVLQGAYNEQFFGPGTRLTVL.